These 20 T cell receptor beta chains were sequenced from one sample in a study of identical twins. TCRdb passed the 5' RACE reads through MiXCR, listing each CDR3 protein once. There are some 760,000 distinct CDR3 sequences in the sample; 18% occur only once, and less than 15% lies in the top ten. These data also formed part of another study, on T cells expressing NK-cell markers.

The sequenced sample was PBMCs. These TCRs come from a woman aged 18-30 years in good health.

This clonotype was detected only a few times. The genes are TRBV20-1 and TRBJ2-5; D tentatively fits TRBD1 or TRBD2 (6 bases each). This CDR3 contains 16 residues. Germline-derived CDR1 and CDR2 are DFQATT and SNEGSKA (reference sequence). Trimming cost V 5 bases and J 0 bases, with 19 bases left between them. In DNA form, the CDR3 reads TGCAGTGCTCCGCACGGAGGGGGTTTGTACCAAGAGACCCAGTACTTC. Translated, it gives CSAPHGGGLYQETQYF.

The V and J genes are TRBV6-2 or TRBV6-3 and TRBJ2-5; the match to TRBD1 covers 8 bases. Germline assignment: CDR1 MNHEY and CDR2 SVGEGT. J gave up 4 bases and V 4 bases, and 2 bases lay outside the gene matches. There are 13 residues in the CDR3. DNA of the CDR3: TGTGCCAGCAGTTCCGGACAGGGAGAGACCCAGTACTTC. Its translation: CASSSGQGETQYF.

This rearrangement joins TRBV27 to TRBJ2-3; D is undetermined. Trimming removed 3 bases at V and 5 bases at J, with 15 bases between. CDR1 MNHEY and CDR2 SMNVEV come from the germline V gene (reference sequence). The CDR3 covers 15 residues. The CDR3 is CASSLTPLPLDTQYF. CDR3 bases: TGTGCCAGCAGTTTGACCCCGCTGCCCTTAGATACGCAGTATTTT.

The chain uses TRBV12-5 and TRBJ2-5, with 11 bases lining up with TRBD2. This CDR3 is built from 19 residues. Unmatched junction bases numbered 17, after V lost 6 bases and J lost 2 bases. Germline V gene sequence: CDR1 LGHNT, CDR2 FRNRAP. The chain's CDR3 is CASGPTLAGGPPYQETQYF. The CDR3 DNA reads as TGTGCTAGTGGACCCACATTAGCGGGAGGGCCACCATATCAAGAGACCCAGTACTTC. Looking up the rest from reference TRBV12-5 and TRBJ2-5 gives the full variable domain: DARVTQTPRHKVTEMGQEVTMRCQPILGHNTVFWYRQTMMQGLELLAYFRNRAPLDDSGMPKDRFSAEMPDATLATLKIQPSEPRDSAVYFCASGPTLAGGPPYQETQYFGPGTRLLVL.

The chain recombines TRBV27 with TRBJ1-1, with D maybe TRBD1 (6 bases). CDR1 MNHEY and CDR2 SMNVEV come from the germline V gene (reference sequence). The CDR3 has 14 amino acids. Trimming took off 7 bases at V and 8 bases at J, with 20 bases between the two ends. The CDR3 DNA sequence: TGTGCCAGCATGTCCGACCGGCAGGGGCGGGAAGCTTTCTTT. Its translation is CASMSDRQGREAFF.

This clonotype was seen more than once but under ten times. The chain has TRBV19 and TRBJ2-6; D is undetermined. V was trimmed by 7 bases and J by 0 bases, leaving 10 bases between them. The germline CDR1 and CDR2 sequences are LNHDA and SQIVND (reference sequence). CDR3 length: 15 amino acids. In nucleotides, the CDR3 is TGTGCCAGTACCCTCCTGGGCTCTGGGGCCAACGTCCTGACTTTC. Translation gives CASTLLGSGANVLTF.

The rearrangement links TRBV20-1 to TRBJ2-7, with TRBD2 matching over 9 bases. The CDR3 sequence is 12 residues long. Trimming cost V 3 bases and J 7 bases; bases outside gene matches: 4. Germline V CDR1 and CDR2: DFQATT, SNEGSKA (reference sequence). The CDR3 is CSASTSGYEQYF. The CDR3 DNA follows: TGCAGTGCTAGCACTAGCGGGTATGAGCAGTACTTC.

This chain connects TRBV12-3 or TRBV12-4 to TRBJ1-2, with 8 bases lining up with TRBD1. The CDR3 contains 14 residues. V gave up 7 bases and J gave up 5 bases; unmatched junction bases: 9. The CDR3 region has the DNA TGTGCCAGCATCCGGACAGGGAGGAGTTATGGCTACACCTTC. Protein product: CASIRTGRSYGYTF.

V usage is TRBV6-1 and J usage is TRBJ1-4; D may be TRBD1 (6 bases). The CDR3 is 14 residues long. The germline V gene has CDR1 MNHNS and CDR2 SASEGT. Trimming removed 6 bases from V and 2 bases from J, with 10 bases in between. CDR3 amino acids: CASRVGGTNEKLFF. Written as DNA, the CDR3 is TGTGCCAGCAGAGTAGGGGGTACTAATGAAAAACTGTTTTTT.

This clonotype was detected once. The rearrangement joins TRBV20-1 to TRBJ2-3, with 8 positions matching TRBD2. The CDR3 runs 15 residues. Germline trimming cut 3 bases from V and 1 base from J; bases unmatched to any gene: 6. Germline CDR1 is DFQATT and CDR2 is SNEGSKA (reference sequence). In nucleotides, the CDR3 is TGCAGTGCTAGTAAATTAGCGGGGCGCACAGATACGCAGTATTTT. It translates to CSASKLAGRTDTQYF.

The V gene is TRBV7-9, the J gene TRBJ2-5; D remains unclear. Trimming took off 4 bases at V and 5 bases at J, with 11 bases between the two ends. Germline CDR1 is SEHNR and CDR2 is FQNEAQ (reference sequence). The CDR3 sequence is 13 residues long. The CDR3 sequence is CASSYRLVETQYF. In nucleotides, the CDR3 is TGTGCCAGCAGCTATAGATTAGTCGAGACCCAGTACTTC.

The table lists this clonotype with a few counts. V is TRBV6-1 and J is TRBJ2-3, with 13 positions matching TRBD2. This CDR3 spans 17 amino acids. The germline gives CDR1 MNHNS, CDR2 SASEGT. Trimming at V came to 5 bases and at J to 2 bases, leaving 7 bases not matched to a gene. Written as DNA, the CDR3 is TGTGCCAGCAGTACCCCAGGACTAGCGGGGGACACAGATACGCAGTATTTT. This translates into CASSTPGLAGDTDTQYF.

The chain employs TRBV3-1 and TRBJ2-1; D might be TRBD2 (6 bases). Germline V gene sequence: CDR1 LGHDT, CDR2 YNNKEL (reference sequence). This CDR3 spans 12 amino acids. Trimming pared 3 bases from V and 10 bases from J, leaving 10 bases between. The CDR3 DNA reads as TGTGCCAGCAGCCACAACCGGGGGGAGCAGTTCTTC. Residues: CASSHNRGEQFF.

This clonotype appeared many times. V usage is TRBV12-3 or TRBV12-4 and J usage is TRBJ1-6; no clear D. Trimming cost V 6 bases and J 4 bases, with 7 bases left between them. The length of the CDR3 is 13 residues. The CDR3 DNA follows: TGTGCCAGCAGAGACAATTATAATTCACCCCTCCACTTT. This sequence encodes CASRDNYNSPLHF.

This chain links TRBV30 with TRBJ2-3, with TRBD1 identical over 9 bases. The germline V gene has CDR1 GTSNPN and CDR2 SVGIG (reference sequence). The CDR3 loop spans 16 amino acids. The junction had 10 bases not matched to a gene; V was cut back by 1 base and J by 5 bases. This chain's CDR3 is CAWSAEWDRDGDTQYF. The CDR3 bases are TGTGCCTGGAGTGCCGAGTGGGACAGGGATGGAGATACGCAGTATTTT.

The chain couples TRBV11-2 to TRBJ2-7; 9 positions agree with TRBD1. This CDR3 contains 17 residues. Germline lookup yields CDR1 SGHAT and CDR2 FQNNGV. The V segment lost 1 base and the J segment 1 base; nucleotides outside the gene matches: 8. CDR3 residues: CASSLGDRGAVSYEQYF. The CDR3 DNA follows: TGTGCCAGCAGCTTAGGAGACAGGGGGGCCGTTTCCTACGAGCAGTACTTC.

This clonotype was observed a single time. This rearrangement joins TRBV2 to TRBJ1-2; TRBD1 might be the D (5 bases). The ends were cut back, 10 bases at V and 10 bases at J, with 22 bases in the middle. The CDR3 is 13 amino acids. Germline V gene data show CDR1 as SNHLY and CDR2 as FYNNEI. For the CDR3, the DNA is TGTGCCACCCCAACTGGGGGTATAGGCTACTACACCTTC. Residues: CATPTGGIGYYTF.

In this sample, this clonotype turned up many times. V and J are TRBV6-1 and TRBJ1-1; a possible D gene is TRBD1 (5 bases). CDR3 size: 14 residues. Germline-derived CDR1 and CDR2 are MNHNS and SASEGT. Trimming pared 4 bases from V and 5 bases from J, leaving 14 bases between. The CDR3 reads CASSAGGGMTEAFF. The CDR3 DNA sequence: TGTGCCAGCAGTGCGGGGGGAGGGATGACTGAAGCTTTCTTT.

This clonotype was recorded a few times. The chain couples TRBV5-1 to TRBJ1-1; D is ambiguous. The germline CDR1 and CDR2 sequences are SGHRS and YFSETQ. V lost 3 bases, J lost 2 bases, and 17 bases lay in between. This CDR3 contains 16 residues. The CDR3 coding sequence is TGCGCCAGCAGCTCCATGGTGGGAGGCCCTAACACTGAAGCTTTCTTT. It specifies CASSSMVGGPNTEAFF.

There are many counts of this clonotype. This chain connects TRBV5-1 to TRBJ1-1; D uncertain. The CDR3 runs 14 residues. Germline-derived CDR1 and CDR2 are SGHRS and YFSETQ. V lost 1 base and J 3 bases, leaving 10 bases between the germline ends. The CDR3 bases are TGCGCCAGCAGCTTGACCGGTGGGGACACTGAAGCTTTCTTT. Protein sequence: CASSLTGGDTEAFF.